One and the same sample provided the 15 T cell receptor beta chains below, sequenced in a study of T cell responses to AZD1222 COVID-19 vaccine. Method: immunoSEQ multiplex PCR; TCRdb's copy keeps in-frame clones and lacks some. The sample lists roughly 120,000 clones; around 88% were seen once. Material: peripheral blood, obtained on day 0 of AZD1222 vaccination. The origin of the receptors is an adult in good health.

The chain carries TRBV15 and TRBJ2-7; the D is unclear. Trimming took 0 bases from V and 5 from J, leaving 11 bases between them. CDR3 size: 14 residues. Germline V gene lookup returns CDR1 LNHNV and CDR2 YYDKDF (reference sequence). This CDR3 reads CATSRERGSNEQYF. For the CDR3, the DNA is TGTGCCACCAGCAGAGAGCGAGGCAGCAACGAGCAGTACTTC.

The CDR3 spells CASSLVGLAVNEQFF. For the CDR3, the DNA is TGTGCCAGCAGCTTAGTAGGACTAGCGGTAAATGAGCAGTTCTTC. The chain links TRBV7-2 to TRBJ2-1, with 10 positions matching TRBD2. The CDR3 consists of 15 residues. The trim removed 1 base at V and 7 bases at J, leaving 4 bases unmatched. Germline V lookup: CDR1 SGHTA, CDR2 FQGNSA.

This chain connects TRBV28 to TRBJ1-2; no clear D gene. CDR3 length: 16 amino acids. Germline values: CDR1 MDHEN, CDR2 SYDVKM. V lost 3 bases to trimming and J lost 6 bases, with 20 bases between them. CDR3 DNA sequence: TGTGCCAGCAGTTTCTTCAGGCTCCCCGGTGGCAATGGCTACACCTTC. This encodes CASSFFRLPGGNGYTF.

The chain has TRBV4-1 and TRBJ2-1, with TRBD2 identical over 11 bases. The CDR3 spans 15 residues. The germline gives CDR1 MGHRA, CDR2 YSYEKL. Losses at the gene ends were 10 bases for V and 2 bases for J; bases not matched to a gene: 7. CDR3 sequence reads: CATTSTSGTYNEQFF. CDR3 bases: TGCGCCACCACCTCGACTAGCGGGACCTACAATGAGCAGTTCTTC.

V gene TRBV28 combines with J gene TRBJ1-2, with no clear D. The V end was cut by 5 bases, the J end by 2 bases, with 15 bases between. From germline, CDR1 is MDHEN and CDR2 SYDVKM. CDR3 length: 15 residues. The DNA of the CDR3 is TGTGCCAGCAGTGGACCAAGGACGGCCAACTATGGCTACACCTTC. This encodes CASSGPRTANYGYTF.

The genes are TRBV28 and TRBJ1-6, with D maybe TRBD1 (5 bases). Trimming cost V 4 bases and J 10 bases, with 20 bases left between them. Germline-derived CDR1 and CDR2 are MDHEN and SYDVKM. The CDR3 consists of 16 residues. This chain's CDR3 is CASSWEVGTGGSPLHF. The CDR3 DNA reads TGTGCCAGCAGTTGGGAAGTCGGGACTGGGGGATCACCCCTCCACTTT.

The V and J genes are TRBV27 and TRBJ1-1; D may be TRBD1 (5 bases). The V and J ends lost 5 bases and 5 bases respectively, with 6 bases between them. Germline-derived CDR1 and CDR2 are MNHEY and SMNVEV (reference sequence). The CDR3 length is 11 residues. CDR3 sequence: CASSRGTEAFF. CDR3 DNA: TGTGCCAGCAGTCGGGGGACTGAAGCTTTCTTT.

The chain carries TRBV6-6 and TRBJ1-3, with no clear D. Germline V gives CDR1 MNHNY, CDR2 SVGAGI (reference sequence). This CDR3 has 12 amino acids. The V and J ends lost 5 bases and 1 base respectively, with 3 bases between them. CDR3 DNA: TGTGCCAGCAGTCAATCTGGAAACACCATATATTTT. It encodes CASSQSGNTIYF.

The J gene is TRBJ1-1, the V gene TRBV7-3, with D tentatively TRBD1 (6 bases). The CDR3 runs 16 residues. CDR1 and CDR2 from the germline V gene are SGHTA and FQGTGA. Trimming took 3 bases from V and 1 from J, leaving 15 bases between them. CDR3 sequence reads: CASSFEGRDKNTEAFF. CDR3 coding DNA: TGTGCCAGCAGCTTTGAAGGGAGGGACAAGAACACTGAAGCTTTCTTT.

The V and J genes are TRBV7-9 and TRBJ2-5; D remains ambiguous. Trimming took off 5 bases at V and 2 bases at J, with 12 bases between the two ends. Germline CDR1 reads SEHNR; CDR2 reads FQNEAQ (reference sequence). The CDR3 runs to 14 residues. Here the CDR3 reads CASSADIAQETQYF. The CDR3 DNA reads as TGTGCCAGCAGCGCAGACATCGCTCAAGAGACCCAGTACTTC.

This chain uses TRBV19 with TRBJ2-7; D is tentatively TRBD1 or TRBD2 (5 bases each). V was pared by 1 base and J by 5 bases, with 15 bases between. There are 15 residues in the CDR3. Germline CDR1 LNHDA, CDR2 SQIVND (reference sequence). CDR3 sequence: CASSIGGRGRDEQYF. The CDR3 bases are TGTGCCAGTAGTATAGGGGGACGCGGACGGGACGAGCAGTACTTC.

The chain recombines TRBV14 with TRBJ1-2; D is undetermined. Germline-derived CDR1 and CDR2 are SGHDN and FVKESK. V was shortened by 4 bases and J by 8 bases, with 14 bases between the two germline ends. The CDR3 runs to 13 residues. As DNA, the CDR3 is TGTGCCAGCAGCCGTACGGGGTTTCGGGGCTACACCTTC. Protein sequence: CASSRTGFRGYTF.

The chain employs TRBV4-2 and TRBJ1-5; the D gene is possibly TRBD1 (6 bases). This CDR3 is built from 15 residues. Looked up from germline, CDR1 is LGHNA and CDR2 is YNFKEQ. Trimming removed 3 bases from V and 7 bases from J, with 16 bases in between. CDR3 sequence: CASSHATGSSQPQHF. CDR3 coding DNA: TGTGCCAGCAGCCACGCTACAGGGTCTTCACAGCCCCAGCATTTT.

CDR3 coding DNA: TGTGCCAGCAGCTTAGCGAGGAAAGAAGGACGGGGAGGTGGAAACACCATATATTTT. Translated: CASSLARKEGRGGGNTIYF. The chain carries TRBV7-8 and TRBJ1-3; no clear D gene. Germline V gene lookup returns CDR1 SGHVS and CDR2 FQNEAQ. This CDR3 contains 19 residues. Trimming left V 0 bases short and J 3 bases short, with 21 bases between.

This clone was recorded only once. J is TRBJ1-1 and V is TRBV10-3, with TRBD1 matching 10 bases. Germline lookup yields CDR1 ENHRY and CDR2 SYGVKD. The V segment lost 7 bases and the J segment 0 bases; nucleotides outside the gene matches: 5. The CDR3 length is 15 residues. The CDR3 protein is CAINDRGLLNTEAFF. For the CDR3, the DNA is TGTGCCATCAATGACAGGGGGCTATTGAACACTGAAGCTTTCTTT.